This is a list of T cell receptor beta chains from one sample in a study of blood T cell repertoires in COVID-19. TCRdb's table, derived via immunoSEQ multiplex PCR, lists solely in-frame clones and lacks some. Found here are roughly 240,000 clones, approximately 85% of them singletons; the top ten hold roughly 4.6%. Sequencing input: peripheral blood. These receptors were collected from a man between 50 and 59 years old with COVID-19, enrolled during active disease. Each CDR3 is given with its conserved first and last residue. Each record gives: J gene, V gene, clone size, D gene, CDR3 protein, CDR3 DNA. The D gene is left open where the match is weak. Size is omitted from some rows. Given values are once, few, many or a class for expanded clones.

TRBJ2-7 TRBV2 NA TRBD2 CASSVSGLAGAEQYF TGTGCCAGCAGTGTTTCCGGACTAGCGGGGGCCGAGCAGTACTTC
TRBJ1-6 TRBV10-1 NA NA CASSMAVDSPLHF TGCGCCAGCAGTATGGCAGTGGATTCACCCCTCCACTTT
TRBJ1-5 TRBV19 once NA CASSDRDSNQPQHF TGTGCCAGTAGCGACAGAGATAGCAATCAGCCCCAGCATTTT
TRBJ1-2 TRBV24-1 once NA CATSDVDKIGYTF TGTGCCACCAGTGATGTCGACAAGATTGGCTACACCTTC
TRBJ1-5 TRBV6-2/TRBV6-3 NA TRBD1 CASSYGQGARQPQHF TGTGCCAGCAGTTACGGTCAGGGGGCACGCCAGCCCCAGCATTTT
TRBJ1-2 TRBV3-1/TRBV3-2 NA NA CASSQRGGGYGYTF TGTGCCAGCAGCCAAAGGGGGGGAGGCTATGGCTACACCTTC
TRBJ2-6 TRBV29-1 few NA CSVEAGNSGANVLTF TGCAGCGTTGAGGCGGGAAACTCTGGGGCCAACGTCCTGACTTTC
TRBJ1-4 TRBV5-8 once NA CASSDPGQTEKLFF TGTGCCAGCAGCGACCCAGGACAGACTGAAAAACTGTTTTTT
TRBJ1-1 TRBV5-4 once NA CASSLTGLDTEAFF TGTGCCAGCAGCTTGACAGGGTTGGACACTGAAGCTTTCTTT
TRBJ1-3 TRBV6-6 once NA CASRPGGIGNTIYF TGTGCCAGCAGACCCGGGGGAATTGGAAACACCATATATTTT
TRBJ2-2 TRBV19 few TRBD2 CASSNLAGAGTGELFF TGTGCCAGTAGTAATCTAGCGGGGGCGGGCACCGGGGAGCTGTTTTTT
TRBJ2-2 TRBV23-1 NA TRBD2 CASSQPTSGGYTGELFF TGCGCCAGCAGTCAACCCACGAGCGGGGGGTACACCGGGGAGCTGTTTTTT
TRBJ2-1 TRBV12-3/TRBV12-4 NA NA CASSPQGDEQFF TGTGCCAGCAGTCCCCAGGGCGATGAGCAGTTCTTC
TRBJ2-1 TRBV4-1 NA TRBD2 CASRRTAGGSDNEQFF TGCGCCAGCAGACGCACGGCGGGGGGTTCTGACAATGAGCAGTTCTTC